The 10 T cell receptor beta chains presented below share a single source sample, sequenced in a study of PD-L1 blockade in urothelial cancer. The method was immunoSEQ multiplex PCR; TCRdb's version includes in-frame clones alone and lacks a portion of them. The repertoire has approximately 46,000 clones, 70% to 90% of them found once; the top ten carry about 8%. The input for sequencing was PBMCs, taken around atezolizumab (anti-PD-L1) treatment. Receptors were obtained from a man between 60 and 75 years old with urothelial cancer.

The chain joins TRBV9 to TRBJ2-3; 11 positions agree with TRBD2. Unmatched junction bases numbered 1, after V lost 1 base and J lost 0 bases. CDR1 and CDR2 from the germline V gene are SGDLS and YYNGEE. The CDR3 is 16 residues long. The CDR3 spells CASSVRTSGSTDTQYF. The CDR3 coding sequence is TGTGCCAGCAGCGTACGGACTAGCGGGAGCACAGATACGCAGTATTTT.

The table lists this clone with a few counts. CDR3 nucleotides: TGTGCCAGTTCTGTGACCATCCGGACAGGGGGTTTTGGCTACACCTTC. As protein: CASSVTIRTGGFGYTF. This chain links TRBV19 with TRBJ1-2, with TRBD1 identical over 10 bases. Trimming removed 8 bases from V and 7 bases from J; junction bases left unmatched: 16. Germline V gives CDR1 LNHDA, CDR2 SQIVND (reference sequence). The CDR3 extends over 16 amino acids.

The genes are TRBV11-2 and TRBJ2-7; 8 bases match TRBD2. The CDR3 covers 15 residues. From germline, CDR1 is SGHAT and CDR2 FQNNGV. The V segment lost 8 bases and the J segment 0 bases; nucleotides outside the gene matches: 9. The DNA for the CDR3 is TGTGCCAGCGTAATAGCGGGGTCCAGCTCCTACGAGCAGTACTTC. Protein sequence: CASVIAGSSSYEQYF.

The chain employs TRBV27 and TRBJ2-6; D is unresolved. CDR1 and CDR2 from the germline V gene are MNHEY and SMNVEV (reference sequence). The CDR3 has 15 amino acids. Trimming left V 4 bases short and J 0 bases short, with 7 bases between. CDR3 in DNA: TGTGCCAGCAGTTCTCCCTCCTCTGGGGCCAACGTCCTGACTTTC. Translated, it gives CASSSPSSGANVLTF. Using reference TRBV27 and TRBJ2-6 for the parts outside the CDR3, the full variable domain is EAQVTQNPRYLITVTGKKLTVTCSQNMNHEYMSWYRQDPGLGLRQIYYSMNVEVTDKGDVPEGYKVSRKEKRNFPLILESPSPNQTSLYFCASSSPSSGANVLTFGAGSRLTVL.

This sequence joins TRBV5-1 and TRBJ2-5, with D unclear. The CDR3 length is 16 residues. The ends were cut back, 4 bases at V and 0 bases at J, with 16 bases in the middle. Germline-derived CDR1 and CDR2 are SGHRS and YFSETQ. This CDR3 is CASSLARSLNQETQYF. The DNA for the CDR3 is TGCGCCAGCAGCCTCGCTAGATCCCTAAACCAAGAGACCCAGTACTTC. Full variable domain (remainder filled in from reference TRBV5-1 and TRBJ2-5): KAGVTQTPRYLIKTRGQQVTLSCSPISGHRSVSWYQQTPGQGLQFLFEYFSETQRNKGNFPGRFSGRQFSNSRSEMNVSTLELGDSALYLCASSLARSLNQETQYFGPGTRLLVL.

The chain has TRBV19 and TRBJ1-2, with 9 bases that match TRBD1. Germline CDR1 LNHDA, CDR2 SQIVND (reference sequence). J gave up 7 bases and V 4 bases, and 7 bases lay outside the gene matches. The CDR3 totals 14 residues. CDR3 in DNA: TGTGCCAGTAGTACACCGGGACAGGGAGTTGGCTACACCTTC. It encodes CASSTPGQGVGYTF. Combining the CDR3 with reference TRBV19 and TRBJ1-2 gives the whole variable domain DGGITQSPKYLFRKEGQNVTLSCEQNLNHDAMYWYRQDPGQGLRLIYYSQIVNDFQKGDIAEGYSVSREKKESFPLTVTSAQKNPTAFYLCASSTPGQGVGYTFGSGTRLTVV.

This clone was seen only a few times. The chain has TRBV10-3 and TRBJ2-3; 7 nucleotides match TRBD2. The CDR3 loop spans 14 amino acids. Unmatched junction bases numbered 1, after V lost 2 bases and J lost 2 bases. Germline values: CDR1 ENHRY, CDR2 SYGVKD. CDR3 nucleotide sequence: TGTGCCATCAGTGAGGGACTAGACACAGATACGCAGTATTTT. Translated, it gives CAISEGLDTDTQYF.

The chain combines TRBV5-1 with TRBJ2-5, with no clear D. CDR1 and CDR2 (germline): SGHRS, YFSETQ. Trimming removed 0 bases at V and 1 base at J, with 10 bases between. The CDR3 sequence is 15 residues long. The DNA for the CDR3 is TGCGCCAGCAGCTTGGAGGCACAGAGCCAAGAGACCCAGTACTTC. Its translation is CASSLEAQSQETQYF.

The chain uses TRBV10-2 and TRBJ1-4; possibly TRBD1 for D (5 bases). Germline V gene lookup returns CDR1 WSHSY and CDR2 SAAADI. Between the trimmed V and J ends, which lost 7 bases and 8 bases, there was a span of 17 bases. The CDR3 spans 14 residues. In nucleotides, the CDR3 is TGCGCCAGCACAACCGCGGGGGAAGGGGAAAAACTGTTTTTT. Translated, it gives CASTTAGEGEKLFF.

This clone has just a few counts. The chain joins TRBV6-6 to TRBJ2-7; tentatively, D is TRBD1 (6 bases). The CDR3 contains 13 residues. The V gene's germline CDR1 is MNHNY and CDR2 SVGAGI (reference sequence). The V end lost 7 bases, the J end lost 0 bases, and 10 bases lay between the germline ends. The CDR3 loop reads CASTGQTSYEQYF. For the CDR3, the DNA is TGTGCCAGCACAGGACAGACCTCCTACGAGCAGTACTTC.